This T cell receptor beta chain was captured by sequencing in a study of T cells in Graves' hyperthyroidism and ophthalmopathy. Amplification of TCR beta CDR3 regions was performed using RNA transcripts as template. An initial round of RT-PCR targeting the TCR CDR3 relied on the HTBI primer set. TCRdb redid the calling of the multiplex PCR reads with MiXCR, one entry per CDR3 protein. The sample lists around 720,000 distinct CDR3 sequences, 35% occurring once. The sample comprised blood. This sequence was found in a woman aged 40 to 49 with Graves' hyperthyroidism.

The CDR3 DNA reads as TGCAGTGCTAGAGAACAGCGGGAGCGCCACACCGGGGAGCTGTTTTTT. Its translation is CSAREQRERHTGELFF. The gene calls are TRBV20-1 and TRBJ2-2; 8 bases are shared with TRBD2. CDR1 and CDR2 (germline): DFQATT, SNEGSKA (reference sequence). The trim removed 0 bases at V and 3 bases at J, leaving 6 bases unmatched. The CDR3 extends over 16 amino acids.